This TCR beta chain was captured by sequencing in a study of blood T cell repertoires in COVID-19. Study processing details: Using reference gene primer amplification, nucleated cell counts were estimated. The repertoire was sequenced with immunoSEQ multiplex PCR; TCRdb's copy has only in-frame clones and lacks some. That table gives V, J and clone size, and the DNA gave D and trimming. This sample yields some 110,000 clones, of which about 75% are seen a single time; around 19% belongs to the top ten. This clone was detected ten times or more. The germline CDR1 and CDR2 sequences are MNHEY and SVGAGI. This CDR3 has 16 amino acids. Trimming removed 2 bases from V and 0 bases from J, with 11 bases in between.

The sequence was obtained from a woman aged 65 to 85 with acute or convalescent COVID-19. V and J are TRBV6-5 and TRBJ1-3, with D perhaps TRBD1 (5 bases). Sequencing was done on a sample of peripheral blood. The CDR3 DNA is TGTGCCAGCAGTTACACACGACAGAACTCTGGAAACACCATATATTTT. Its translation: CASSYTRQNSGNTIYF.